This passage covers 23 T cell receptor beta chains from one sample sequenced in a study of OX40 agonist ivuxolimab in advanced cancers. Sequenced by immunoSEQ multiplex PCR; TCRdb stores in-frame clones only, minus some. This table holds 70,000 to 80,000 clones, approximately 90% found once. This specimen consisted of CD4+ or CD8+ T cells sorted from blood, obtained in a trial of the OX40 agonist ivuxolimab. These receptors came from an adult with an advanced solid tumor such as melanoma, head and neck, liver or kidney cancer.

The V and J genes are TRBV5-1 and TRBJ2-2, with TRBD2 matching 12 bases. The germline CDR1 and CDR2 sequences are SGHRS and YFSETQ. The CDR3 contains 16 residues. The V segment lost 5 bases and the J segment 0 bases; nucleotides outside the gene matches: 2. For the CDR3, the DNA is TGCGCCAGCAGGACTAGCGGGGGATCGAACACCGGGGAGCTGTTTTTT. Residues: CASRTSGGSNTGELFF.

The rearrangement links TRBV15 to TRBJ2-5; 7 nucleotides line up with TRBD2. CDR1 and CDR2 (germline): LNHNV, YYDKDF (reference sequence). CDR3 length: 16 amino acids. V was clipped by 8 bases and J by 1 base; unmatched bases: 13. The CDR3 nucleotides are TGTGCCACCCTCGAAGTCGGTAGCGGGCTCCAAGAGACCCAGTACTTC. It is translated as CATLEVGSGLQETQYF. The complete variable domain, with remaining parts taken from reference TRBV15 and TRBJ2-5, reads DAMVIQNPRYQVTQFGKPVTLSCSQTLNHNVMYWYQQKSSQAPKLLFHYYDKDFNNEADTPDNFQSRRPNTSFCFLDIRSPGLGDTAMYLCATLEVGSGLQETQYFGPGTRLLVL.

This clone occurred once. V is TRBV19 and J is TRBJ2-1; maybe TRBD2 (5 bases). The CDR3 contains 12 residues. The germline V gene encodes CDR1 LNHDA and CDR2 SQIVND (reference sequence). The germline V and J ends were trimmed by 3 bases and 10 bases, with 10 bases remaining between them. The CDR3 is CASSILPSEQFF. The DNA for the CDR3 is TGTGCCAGTAGTATTCTCCCTAGCGAGCAGTTCTTC.

The rearrangement links TRBV5-1 to TRBJ2-5; 11 bases line up with TRBD1. V lost 2 bases, J lost 4 bases, and 25 bases stayed unmatched. Germline V lookup: CDR1 SGHRS, CDR2 YFSETQ. CDR3 size: 22 residues. CDR3 in amino acids: CASSFGSGTGGYRRPPRETQYF. As DNA, the CDR3 is TGCGCCAGCAGCTTTGGATCCGGGACAGGGGGATATCGGAGGCCCCCCCGAGAGACCCAGTACTTC. Complete variable domain (other parts from reference TRBV5-1 and TRBJ2-5): KAGVTQTPRYLIKTRGQQVTLSCSPISGHRSVSWYQQTPGQGLQFLFEYFSETQRNKGNFPGRFSGRQFSNSRSEMNVSTLELGDSALYLCASSFGSGTGGYRRPPRETQYFGPGTRLLVL.

The gene calls are TRBV6-5 and TRBJ1-5; D call uncertain. CDR3 size: 13 residues. Trimming stripped 6 bases from V and 1 base from J, with 7 bases between. From germline, CDR1 is MNHEY and CDR2 SVGAGI. The CDR3 coding sequence is TGTGCCAGCAGCCTGGACAGCAATCAGCCCCAGCATTTT. As protein: CASSLDSNQPQHF.

The J gene is TRBJ2-6, the V gene TRBV5-5; no clear D. CDR1 SGHKS and CDR2 YYEKEE come from the germline V gene (reference sequence). The CDR3 totals 14 residues. V lost 0 bases and J lost 2, with 3 bases in between. The CDR3 reads CASSLEAGANVLTF. CDR3 DNA sequence: TGTGCCAGCAGCTTGGAAGCTGGGGCCAACGTCCTGACTTTC.

The chain recombines TRBV6-6 with TRBJ2-2, with D possibly being TRBD2 (6 bases). V shed 4 bases and J shed 6 bases, with 6 bases lying between them. The CDR3 is made up of 12 amino acids. Per the germline V gene, CDR1 is MNHNY and CDR2 is SVGAGI (reference sequence). CDR3 protein: CASSWGAGELFF. The CDR3 nucleotides are TGTGCCAGCAGTTGGGGGGCCGGGGAGCTGTTTTTT.

This chain links TRBV25-1 with TRBJ1-1; D is unclear. The germline V gene has CDR1 MGHDK and CDR2 SYGVNS. Trimming took off 2 bases at V and 6 bases at J, with 7 bases between the two ends. The CDR3 runs to 12 residues. CDR3 amino acids: CASSEGLAEAFF. CDR3 bases: TGTGCCAGCAGTGAAGGGTTGGCTGAAGCTTTCTTT.

This chain links TRBV25-1 with TRBJ2-3; 9 bases match TRBD1. Germline V gives CDR1 MGHDK, CDR2 SYGVNS. V was pared by 7 bases and J by 3 bases, with 2 bases of the junction left unmatched. The CDR3 contains 13 residues. The CDR3 reads CASTGTGTDTQYF. CDR3 coding DNA: TGTGCCAGCACCGGGACAGGGACAGATACGCAGTATTTT.

The chain recombines TRBV10-3 with TRBJ2-2; possible D gene TRBD2, 5 bases. Germline CDR1 reads ENHRY; CDR2 reads SYGVKD. CDR3 length: 14 residues. With 6 bases removed from V and 4 bases from J, the gap between germline ends came to 12 bases. This chain's CDR3 is CAISPGSGTGELFF. The CDR3 region has the DNA TGTGCCATCAGCCCGGGGTCGGGCACCGGGGAGCTGTTTTTT.

The CDR3 DNA follows: TGTGCCAGCAGCCTAGGACAGGGGGCCTACTATGGCTACACCTTC. Amino acids: CASSLGQGAYYGYTF. This chain joins TRBV6-6 and TRBJ1-2, with 11 bases that match TRBD1. CDR3 length: 15 residues. Losses at the gene ends were 6 bases for V and 3 bases for J; bases not matched to a gene: 6. Germline V gene data show CDR1 as MNHNY and CDR2 as SVGAGI (reference sequence).

The chain uses TRBV30 and TRBJ2-7; 9 positions agree with TRBD2. CDR3 size: 13 residues. Germline CDR1 GTSNPN, CDR2 SVGIG (reference sequence). The ends lost 5 bases at V and 5 bases at J; junction bases unmatched: 7. The CDR3 here is CAWGGTSYHEQYF. CDR3 DNA: TGTGCCTGGGGGGGGACTAGCTACCACGAGCAGTACTTC.

The rearrangement joins TRBV15 to TRBJ2-3; D possibly corresponds to TRBD1 (7 bases). The germline V and J ends were trimmed by 8 bases and 3 bases, with 15 bases remaining between them. Germline assignment: CDR1 LNHNV and CDR2 YYDKDF (reference sequence). This CDR3 is built from 14 residues. CDR3 protein: CATQPTGRTDTQYF. In DNA, the CDR3 is TGTGCCACCCAGCCGACAGGGAGGACAGATACGCAGTATTTT.

This chain joins TRBV11-3 and TRBJ2-1; TRBD2 agrees at 13 bases. The CDR3 sequence is 16 residues long. Germline assignment: CDR1 SGHNT and CDR2 YENEEA. V shed 7 bases, J shed 4 bases, and the junction held 7 bases outside the gene matches. The DNA of the CDR3 is TGTGCCAGCACCCTATCGGGACTAGCGGGGTACAATGAGCAGTTCTTC. This translates into CASTLSGLAGYNEQFF.

This clone has only one observation. The genes are TRBV6-6 and TRBJ2-7; maybe TRBD2 (7 bases). The CDR3 contains 16 residues. With 5 bases removed from V and 0 bases from J, the gap between germline ends came to 17 bases. CDR1 is MNHNY and CDR2 is SVGAGI in the germline V gene (reference sequence). The chain's CDR3 is CASSPGGGTHSYEQYF. The CDR3 DNA is TGTGCCAGCAGTCCGGGGGGCGGGACTCACTCCTACGAGCAGTACTTC.

V is TRBV19 and J is TRBJ2-5, with 8 bases identical to TRBD1. The CDR3 sequence is 15 residues long. The V gene end was trimmed by 4 bases and the J gene end by 1 base; junction bases not matched to a gene: 5. Germline V gene data show CDR1 as LNHDA and CDR2 as SQIVND (reference sequence). CDR3 bases: TGTGCCAGTAGTAGGACAGGGACGTCCCAAGAGACCCAGTACTTC. This translates into CASSRTGTSQETQYF.

V gene TRBV10-3 combines with J gene TRBJ2-3; D call uncertain. V was cut by 0 bases and J by 2 bases, with 6 bases left in between. The CDR3 spans 14 residues. Looked up from germline, CDR1 is ENHRY and CDR2 is SYGVKD. This CDR3 is CAISESLSTDTQYF. The CDR3 coding sequence is TGTGCCATCAGTGAGTCCCTGTCCACAGATACGCAGTATTTT.

This chain connects TRBV5-8 to TRBJ1-5, with D possibly being TRBD1 (5 bases). Germline loops: CDR1 SGHTS, CDR2 YDEGEE. V shed 3 bases and J shed 2 bases, with 15 bases lying between them. The CDR3 loop spans 16 amino acids. The CDR3 DNA sequence: TGTGCCAGCAGCTCCGGTGTTTCGGGGGGCAATCAGCCCCAGCATTTT. As protein: CASSSGVSGGNQPQHF.

Notes on this clone: A junction end diverges from the germline sequence, so it may reflect a read error. The CDR3 here is CAWSPTTELHF. The DNA of the CDR3 is TGTGCCTGGAGTCCGACGACCGAACTGCACTTC. The chain combines TRBV30 with TRBJ2-5; D remains unclear. Germline values: CDR1 GTSNPN, CDR2 SVGIG (reference sequence). The CDR3 runs 11 residues.

This clone occurred a few times. The chain couples TRBV25-1 to TRBJ1-1; D may be TRBD1 (6 bases). Trimming stripped 7 bases from V and 1 base from J, with 13 bases between. From germline, CDR1 is MGHDK and CDR2 SYGVNS. The CDR3 extends over 14 amino acids. The CDR3 bases are TGTGCCAGCACCCCCGGGGGGCGGAACACTGAAGCTTTCTTT. It encodes CASTPGGRNTEAFF.

The chain uses TRBV7-9 and TRBJ1-4, with D perhaps TRBD1 (5 bases). The CDR3 contains 14 residues. Germline-derived CDR1 and CDR2 are SEHNR and FQNEAQ (reference sequence). The V and J ends lost 5 bases and 5 bases respectively, with 12 bases between them. The CDR3 here is CASSALWTNEKLFF. The CDR3 nucleotides are TGTGCCAGCAGCGCCCTGTGGACAAATGAAAAACTGTTTTTT.

This clone appeared a single time. The rearrangement joins TRBV27 to TRBJ1-5, with TRBD1 matching 12 bases. The V gene end was trimmed by 6 bases and the J gene end by 7 bases; junction bases not matched to a gene: 10. The germline CDR1 and CDR2 sequences are MNHEY and SMNVEV (reference sequence). The length of the CDR3 is 16 residues. This CDR3 reads CASSTGTGGAGQPQHF. DNA of the CDR3: TGTGCCAGCAGCACCGGGACAGGGGGCGCGGGGCAGCCCCAGCATTTT.

This rearrangement joins TRBV30 to TRBJ1-1, with D perhaps TRBD1 (5 bases). CDR3 size: 19 residues. Germline V gene lookup returns CDR1 GTSNPN and CDR2 SVGIG (reference sequence). The ends were cut back, 1 base at V and 5 bases at J, with 29 bases in the middle. The DNA for the CDR3 is TGTGCCTGGAGTGGCGGGACTCTTTCTGTGTGGGTCAAGCGGACTGAAGCTTTCTTT. This encodes CAWSGGTLSVWVKRTEAFF. Full variable domain (remainder filled in from reference TRBV30 and TRBJ1-1): SQTIHQWPATLVQPVGSPLSLECTVEGTSNPNLYWYRQAAGRGLQLLFYSVGIGQISSEVPQNLSASRPQDRQFILSSKKLLLSDSGFYLCAWSGGTLSVWVKRTEAFFGQGTRLTVV.